Below, 14 T cell receptor beta chains from the same sample are listed, as sequenced in a study of shared clonotypes between healthy human individuals. The repertoire was sequenced with immunoSEQ multiplex PCR; TCRdb's copy has only in-frame clones and lacks some. The data show millions of clones, approximately 94% seen once. The sample consisted of naive CD4+ T cells sorted from blood. Subset noted: CD45RA+ positively selected. The receptors here all came from a man aged 18 to 35 in good health.

The rearrangement uses TRBV7-2 and TRBJ2-7, with 9 nucleotides matching TRBD2. Trimming at V came to 5 bases and at J to 8 bases, leaving 16 bases not matched to a gene. The length of the CDR3 is 16 residues. Germline CDR1 reads SGHTA; CDR2 reads FQGNSA. CDR3 protein: CASSQGGAGGITKQYF. The CDR3 nucleotides read TGTGCCAGCAGCCAAGGGGGCGCGGGAGGGATTACGAAGCAGTACTTC.

V is TRBV5-3 and J is TRBJ2-7; maybe TRBD2 (5 bases). TRBV5-3 is reported as an ORF; its role is uncertain. The V end was cut by 8 bases, the J end by 0 bases, with 18 bases between. The CDR3 is made up of 15 amino acids. CDR3 DNA sequence: TGTGCCAGCACCTTCGGACTGCACCTCTCCTACGAGCAGTACTTC. This gives the protein CASTFGLHLSYEQYF.

Worth noting for this clone: Other DNA sequences in this sample translate to the same CDR3. CDR3 residues: CASSLAGGSGNTIYF. The CDR3 region has the DNA TGTGCCAGCAGCTTAGCGGGGGGCTCTGGAAACACCATATATTTT. The V call is TRBV7-9, the J call TRBJ1-3, with a tentative D call TRBD1 (5 bases). There are 15 residues in the CDR3. The germline CDR1 and CDR2 sequences are SEHNR and FQNEAQ (reference sequence). V shed 0 bases and J shed 0 bases, with 6 bases lying between them.

This chain connects TRBV5-4 to TRBJ2-7, with unresolved D. CDR3 size: 15 residues. Germline V gene sequence: CDR1 SGHNT, CDR2 YYREEE (reference sequence). V lost 1 base and J 0 bases, leaving 11 bases between the germline ends. CDR3 residues: CASSLLDGSSYEQYF. The CDR3 bases are TGTGCCAGCAGCTTGTTAGACGGAAGCTCCTACGAGCAGTACTTC.

The rearrangement uses TRBV4-2 and TRBJ1-2; a possible D gene is TRBD1 (5 bases). Germline V gene sequence: CDR1 LGHNA, CDR2 YNFKEQ. The CDR3 is 16 residues long. The V end was cut by 3 bases, the J end by 4 bases, with 18 bases between. DNA of the CDR3: TGTGCCAGCAGCCAGAAGGGGAAGACAGAGCTCTATGGCTACACCTTC. Translated, it gives CASSQKGKTELYGYTF.

This clone came up a few times. The chain is built from TRBV29-1 and TRBJ2-7; D is perhaps TRBD1 (6 bases). Germline V gene sequence: CDR1 SQVTM, CDR2 ANQGSEA. The CDR3 contains 12 residues. V was shortened by 4 bases and J by 2 bases, with 9 bases between the two germline ends. The CDR3 DNA sequence: TGCAGCGTTGGGACAGCAACCTACGAGCAGTACTTC. This translates into CSVGTATYEQYF.

The V call is TRBV19, the J call TRBJ2-2, with TRBD2 matching 7 bases. The CDR3 totals 17 residues. After removal of 5 bases from V and 4 bases from J, the junction contained 13 bases not matched to a gene. Germline loops: CDR1 LNHDA, CDR2 SQIVND (reference sequence). As DNA, the CDR3 is TGTGCCAGTAGTCTCGGTAGAAGCGGGGCGTTCACCGGGGAGCTGTTTTTT. Translated, it gives CASSLGRSGAFTGELFF. Full variable domain (outside the CDR3, taken from reference TRBV19 and TRBJ2-2): DGGITQSPKYLFRKEGQNVTLSCEQNLNHDAMYWYRQDPGQGLRLIYYSQIVNDFQKGDIAEGYSVSREKKESFPLTVTSAQKNPTAFYLCASSLGRSGAFTGELFFGEGSRLTVL.

The chain is built from TRBV6-4 and TRBJ2-7; D unclear. This CDR3 has 11 amino acids. Germline-derived CDR1 and CDR2 are MRHNA and SNTAGT. The V end lost 2 bases, the J end lost 2 bases, and 1 base lay between the germline ends. In DNA, the CDR3 is TGTGCCAGCAGTGACACCTACGAGCAGTACTTC. It yields the protein CASSDTYEQYF.

The rearrangement uses TRBV7-2 and TRBJ2-3; either TRBD1 or TRBD2 may fit D (5 bases each). The CDR3 has 17 residues. V was clipped by 5 bases and J by 0 bases, with 18 bases between them. Germline CDR1 is SGHTA and CDR2 is FQGNSA. CDR3: CASSPGTPFTSTDTQYF. CDR3 in DNA: TGTGCCAGCAGCCCTGGGACCCCCTTTACTAGCACAGATACGCAGTATTTT.

Concerning this clone itself: In the same sample, other DNA sequences code for this CDR3. This sequence joins TRBV7-2 and TRBJ1-2; TRBD1 matches at 8 bases. The V and J ends lost 4 bases and 3 bases, in that order; junction bases with no gene match: 4. The germline gives CDR1 SGHTA, CDR2 FQGNSA. The CDR3 spans 14 residues. CDR3 bases: TGTGCCAGCAGCTCAAGACAGGGGTACTATGGCTACACCTTC. Translating gives CASSSRQGYYGYTF.

The chain employs TRBV6-5 and TRBJ2-7; D is possibly TRBD1 (5 bases). V lost 6 bases and J lost 2, with 14 bases in between. CDR1 is MNHEY, CDR2 SVGAGI, per germline. The CDR3 runs 14 residues. CDR3 region: CASSLTGQTYEQYF. The CDR3 DNA follows: TGTGCCAGCAGCCTAACAGGACAAACCTACGAGCAGTACTTC.

This chain uses TRBV6-1 with TRBJ1-4, with D unclear. V was cut by 3 bases and J by 14 bases, with 10 bases left in between. CDR1 MNHNS and CDR2 SASEGT come from the germline V gene. The CDR3 covers 11 residues. CDR3 in amino acids: CASSDWTLLFF. The CDR3, as DNA: TGTGCCAGCAGTGATTGGACGCTTCTGTTTTTT.

V gene TRBV10-1 combines with J gene TRBJ2-3; D perhaps matches TRBD2 (7 bases). The CDR3 loop spans 17 amino acids. Germline V gives CDR1 WNHNN, CDR2 SYGVQD (reference sequence). Trimming took off 0 bases at V and 3 bases at J, with 16 bases between the two ends. The CDR3 region has the DNA TGCGCCAGCAGTGAGTCGAAAGGGGGGGTCGGGACAGATACGCAGTATTTT. It yields the protein CASSESKGGVGTDTQYF.

This sequence joins TRBV5-1 and TRBJ1-6, with a possible D match to TRBD1 (6 bases). CDR1 and CDR2 from the germline V gene are SGHRS and YFSETQ. V shed 0 bases and J shed 9 bases, with 13 bases lying between them. The CDR3 has 15 amino acids. The DNA for the CDR3 is TGCGCCAGCAGCTTGGAGGGGGTCTACGGTTCACCCCTCCACTTT. It encodes CASSLEGVYGSPLHF. Supplemented by reference TRBV5-1 and TRBJ1-6, the full variable domain reads KAGVTQTPRYLIKTRGQQVTLSCSPISGHRSVSWYQQTPGQGLQFLFEYFSETQRNKGNFPGRFSGRQFSNSRSEMNVSTLELGDSALYLCASSLEGVYGSPLHFGNGTRLTVT.